A single sample is the source of the 11 T cell receptor beta chains below, sequenced in a study of human versus mouse CDR3 diversity and MHC coevolution. Using immunoSEQ multiplex PCR, the repertoire was profiled, and TCRdb retains in-frame clones only, with some absent. In the table there are about 77,000 clones, around 90% of which are singletons. The sample taken for sequencing was naive CD4+ T cells from blood. Subset given: CD45RO-negative CD62L-positive naive CD4 T cells. These receptor sequences come from a person aged 30 to 69 in good health.

This clone was seen just once. This chain joins TRBV29-1 and TRBJ2-2; a weak D match, TRBD1 (7 bases). Per the germline V gene, CDR1 is SQVTM and CDR2 is ANQGSEA. This CDR3 is built from 12 residues. V was clipped by 7 bases and J by 6 bases, with 12 bases between them. CDR3 sequence reads: CSADREAGELFF. The CDR3, as DNA: TGCAGCGCCGACAGGGAGGCCGGGGAGCTGTTTTTT.

The V gene is TRBV19, the J gene TRBJ2-2, with no clear D. Trimming cost V 5 bases and J 8 bases, with 12 bases left between them. The germline CDR1 and CDR2 sequences are LNHDA and SQIVND (reference sequence). This CDR3 region has 13 residues. The CDR3 sequence is CASSSHPRGELFF. For the CDR3, the DNA is TGTGCCAGTAGTTCCCACCCCAGGGGGGAGCTGTTTTTT.

V is TRBV19 and J is TRBJ1-1, with no clear D. V lost 7 bases, J lost 0 bases, and 21 bases lay in between. The CDR3 is made up of 17 amino acids. Germline V CDR1 and CDR2: LNHDA, SQIVND (reference sequence). This CDR3 reads CASMGFGRFVLNTEAFF. The CDR3 DNA follows: TGTGCCAGTATGGGCTTCGGAAGGTTTGTTTTGAACACTGAAGCTTTCTTT.

The chain joins TRBV7-2 to TRBJ2-1, with 10 nucleotides matching TRBD2. CDR3 length: 16 amino acids. J gave up 4 bases and V 6 bases, and 9 bases lay outside the gene matches. The germline V gene has CDR1 SGHTA and CDR2 FQGNSA. The CDR3 nucleotides read TGTGCCAGCAGGCAAACTCCTAGCGGGGGATACAATGAGCAGTTCTTC. Residues: CASRQTPSGGYNEQFF.

This clone came up once. The chain combines TRBV6-5 with TRBJ2-3, with 9 bases lining up with TRBD2. Germline-derived CDR1 and CDR2 are MNHEY and SVGAGI. J was trimmed by 6 bases and V by 9 bases; bases with no gene match: 13. CDR3 length: 15 amino acids. The CDR3 nucleotides are TGTGCCAGTAGGTCCACGGCGGGAGGGCCGGATACGCAGTATTTT. Its translation is CASRSTAGGPDTQYF.

This rearrangement joins TRBV5-1 to TRBJ1-5; 9 positions agree with TRBD1. From germline, CDR1 is SGHRS and CDR2 YFSETQ. CDR3 length: 15 residues. V lost 2 bases to trimming and J lost 7 bases; unmatched junction nucleotides: 7. The CDR3 reads CASSFTGGGGQPQHF. CDR3 nucleotide sequence: TGCGCCAGCAGCTTCACAGGGGGCGGGGGGCAGCCCCAGCATTTT. The full variable domain, its missing parts supplied by reference TRBV5-1 and TRBJ1-5, is KAGVTQTPRYLIKTRGQQVTLSCSPISGHRSVSWYQQTPGQGLQFLFEYFSETQRNKGNFPGRFSGRQFSNSRSEMNVSTLELGDSALYLCASSFTGGGGQPQHFGDGTRLSIL.

This chain's CDR3 is CASSSAGYNYGYTF. In DNA, the CDR3 is TGTGCCAGTAGTTCCGCGGGCTACAACTATGGCTACACCTTC. This rearrangement joins TRBV19 to TRBJ1-2; the D is unclear. This CDR3 has 14 residues. V dropped 5 bases and J dropped 2 bases, with 12 bases sitting between them. Germline loops: CDR1 LNHDA, CDR2 SQIVND (reference sequence).

The V gene is TRBV12-5, the J gene TRBJ2-1, with 7 bases aligning to TRBD2. The CDR3 is 15 amino acids. The V gene's germline CDR1 is LGHNT and CDR2 FRNRAP. V lost 0 bases and J lost 12; bases outside the gene matches: 11. The DNA for the CDR3 is TGTGCTAGTGGTTTGGTGTTAGGGACTATCGAGGGGCAGTTCTTC. Its protein product is CASGLVLGTIEGQFF.

The chain is built from TRBV27 and TRBJ1-6, with TRBD1 as a possible D gene (6 bases). The CDR3 runs to 21 residues. Germline CDR1 and CDR2: MNHEY and SMNVEV (reference sequence). Trimming left V 3 bases short and J 9 bases short, with 33 bases between. The CDR3 coding sequence is TGTGCCAGCAGTTTCACGCCGTACAGGGCTGGTATCCTCAATGGGTCTTCACCCCTCCACTTT. This gives the protein CASSFTPYRAGILNGSSPLHF.

This clone was picked up one time. The chain is built from TRBV30 and TRBJ2-2; 8 bases match TRBD1. Germline-derived CDR1 and CDR2 are GTSNPN and SVGIG (reference sequence). This CDR3 comprises 15 residues. With 2 bases clipped from V and 7 bases from J, the junction kept 9 bases outside the gene matches. The CDR3 reads CAWSRTGYFGGELFF. CDR3 DNA sequence: TGTGCCTGGAGTAGGACAGGGTACTTTGGCGGGGAGCTGTTTTTT.

This clone has just a few counts. DNA for the CDR3: TGTGCCAGCAGCCTTGGGGGACTAGGTATCTACAATGAGCAGTTCTTC. It encodes CASSLGGLGIYNEQFF. This chain uses TRBV4-2 with TRBJ2-1; 8 bases align to TRBD2. J was trimmed by 3 bases and V by 4 bases; bases with no gene match: 8. The V gene's germline CDR1 is LGHNA and CDR2 YNFKEQ. This CDR3 has 16 residues.